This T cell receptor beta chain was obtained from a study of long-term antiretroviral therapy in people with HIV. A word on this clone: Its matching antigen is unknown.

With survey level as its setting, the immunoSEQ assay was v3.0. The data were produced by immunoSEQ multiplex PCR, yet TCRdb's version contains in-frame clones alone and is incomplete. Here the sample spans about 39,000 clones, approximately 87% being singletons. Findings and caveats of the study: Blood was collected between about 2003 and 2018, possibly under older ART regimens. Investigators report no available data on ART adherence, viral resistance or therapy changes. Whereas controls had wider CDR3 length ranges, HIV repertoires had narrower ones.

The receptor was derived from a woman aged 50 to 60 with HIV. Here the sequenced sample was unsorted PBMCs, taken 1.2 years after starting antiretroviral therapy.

The CDR3 region is CASSVGQGRVEKLFF. As DNA, the CDR3 is TGTGCCAGCAGCGTAGGGCAGGGAAGGGTCGAAAAACTGTTTTTT. The chain uses TRBV9 and TRBJ1-4; D possibly corresponds to TRBD1 (5 bases). The CDR3 totals 15 residues. V shed 0 bases and J shed 8 bases, with 14 bases lying between them. Germline V CDR1 and CDR2: SGDLS, YYNGEE.